The 3 T cell receptor beta chains below all came from one sample that was sequenced in a study of shared clonotypes between healthy human individuals. CD45RO negativity and positive selection for CCR7 defined naive CD8 cells, a population that excluded terminally differentiated effector memory CD45RA+ cells. Using immunoSEQ multiplex PCR, the repertoire was profiled, and TCRdb retains in-frame clones only, with some absent. The repertoire holds about 2.1 million clones, with roughly 93% as singletons. The sequencing sample was made of naive CD8+ T cells from PBMCs. These receptors were obtained from a man between 18 and 35 years old in good health. Some clones in this sample may be carry-over from other donors' samples.

This sequence joins TRBV29-1 and TRBJ2-2, with 9 bases fitting TRBD2. Germline V gene data show CDR1 as SQVTM and CDR2 as ANQGSEA. The V gene end was trimmed by 3 bases and the J gene end by 8 bases; junction bases not matched to a gene: 10. This CDR3 region has 15 residues. The CDR3 spells CSVEGTSSGEGELFF. In nucleotides, the CDR3 is TGCAGCGTTGAGGGGACTAGCTCCGGAGAGGGGGAGCTGTTTTTT.

Of note for this clone: This CDR3 is also generated by other DNA sequences in the sample. The V gene is TRBV9, the J gene TRBJ2-7; either TRBD1 or TRBD2 may fit D (5 bases each). This CDR3 region has 16 residues. Germline CDR1 reads SGDLS; CDR2 reads YYNGEE. V lost 0 bases to trimming and J lost 0 bases, with 13 bases between them. The CDR3 DNA reads TGTGCCAGCAGCGTAGGGTCCGGGACGGCCTCCTACGAGCAGTACTTC. Translated: CASSVGSGTASYEQYF.

The chain joins TRBV29-1 to TRBJ1-4, with 7 bases lining up with TRBD1. Per the germline V gene, CDR1 is SQVTM and CDR2 is ANQGSEA. The CDR3 has 15 amino acids. Trimming cost V 4 bases and J 11 bases; bases outside gene matches: 16. Written as DNA, the CDR3 is TGCAGCGTTGTGATCAGGGGGGACCCTAACGAGAAACTGTTTTTT. Protein sequence: CSVVIRGDPNEKLFF.